The source of this TCR beta chain is a study of T cell changes during pregnancy in multiple sclerosis. This CDR3 is built from 16 residues. Trimming cost V 3 bases and J 4 bases, with 16 bases left between them. Germline assignment: CDR1 KGHSH and CDR2 LQKENI. The data were produced by immunoSEQ multiplex PCR, yet TCRdb's version contains in-frame clones alone and is incomplete. The sample includes 50,000 to 60,000 clones, approximately 90% of them seen just once. The chain is built from TRBV18 and TRBJ1-3, with D uncertain. This clonotype was sampled from a female donor with multiple sclerosis, enrolled in a pregnancy study. Material: CD4+ T cells from peripheral blood mononuclear cells, obtained in the first trimester of pregnancy. The DNA for the CDR3 is TGTGCCAGCTCACCCCGAAGCAAAATATCCGGAAACACCATATATTTT. It specifies CASSPRSKISGNTIYF.